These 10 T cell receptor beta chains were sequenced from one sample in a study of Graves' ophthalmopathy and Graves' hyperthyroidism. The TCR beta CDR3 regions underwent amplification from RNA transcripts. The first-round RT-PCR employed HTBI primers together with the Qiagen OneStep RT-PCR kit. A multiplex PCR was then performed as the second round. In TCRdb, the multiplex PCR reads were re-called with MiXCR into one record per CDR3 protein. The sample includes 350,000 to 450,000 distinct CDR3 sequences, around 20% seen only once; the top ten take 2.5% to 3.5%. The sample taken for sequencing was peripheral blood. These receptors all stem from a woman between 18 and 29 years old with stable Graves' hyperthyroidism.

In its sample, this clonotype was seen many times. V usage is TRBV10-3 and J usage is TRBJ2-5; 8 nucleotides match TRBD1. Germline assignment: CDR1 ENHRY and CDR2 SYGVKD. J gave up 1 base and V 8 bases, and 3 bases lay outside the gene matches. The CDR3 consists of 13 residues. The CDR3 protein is CAIQDRVQETQYF. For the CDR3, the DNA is TGTGCCATCCAGGACAGGGTCCAAGAGACCCAGTACTTC.

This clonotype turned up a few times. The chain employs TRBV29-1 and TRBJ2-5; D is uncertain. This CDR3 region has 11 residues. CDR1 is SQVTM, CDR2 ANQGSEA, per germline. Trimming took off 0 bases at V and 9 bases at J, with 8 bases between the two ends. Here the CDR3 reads CSVEDYGSQYF. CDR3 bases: TGCAGCGTTGAAGATTACGGGTCCCAGTACTTC.

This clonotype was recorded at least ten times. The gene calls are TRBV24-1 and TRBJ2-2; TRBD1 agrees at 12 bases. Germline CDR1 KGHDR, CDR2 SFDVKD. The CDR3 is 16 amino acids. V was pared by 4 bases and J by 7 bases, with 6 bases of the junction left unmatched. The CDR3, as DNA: TGTGCCACCAGTGACGCCGGGACAGGGGGCTTCGGGGAGCTGTTTTTT. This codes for CATSDAGTGGFGELFF.

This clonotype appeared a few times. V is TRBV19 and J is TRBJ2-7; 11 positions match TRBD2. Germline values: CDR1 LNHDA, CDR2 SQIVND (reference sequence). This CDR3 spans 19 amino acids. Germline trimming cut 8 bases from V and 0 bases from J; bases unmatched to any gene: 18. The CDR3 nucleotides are TGTGCCAGTCAAAACAGACCGGGGACTAGCGGAGGCATCTCCTACGAGCAGTACTTC. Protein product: CASQNRPGTSGGISYEQYF.

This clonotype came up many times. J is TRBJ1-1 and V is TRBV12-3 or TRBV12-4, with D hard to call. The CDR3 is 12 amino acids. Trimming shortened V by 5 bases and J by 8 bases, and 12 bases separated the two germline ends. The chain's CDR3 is CASSPSGREAFF. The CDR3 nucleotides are TGTGCCAGCAGTCCGTCGGGCAGAGAAGCTTTCTTT.

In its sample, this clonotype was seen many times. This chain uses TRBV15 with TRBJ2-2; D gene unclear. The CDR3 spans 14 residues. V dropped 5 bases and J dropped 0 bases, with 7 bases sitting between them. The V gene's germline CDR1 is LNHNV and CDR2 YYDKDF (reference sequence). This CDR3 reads CATSSSPNTGELFF. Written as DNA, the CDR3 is TGTGCCACCAGCTCGAGCCCGAACACCGGGGAGCTGTTTTTT.

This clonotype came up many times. The CDR3 sequence: CSARASGAGYEQYF. DNA of the CDR3: TGCAGTGCTAGAGCGTCAGGGGCAGGGTACGAGCAGTACTTC. The V and J genes are TRBV20-1 and TRBJ2-7; D is perhaps TRBD1 (6 bases). V was shortened by 1 base and J by 4 bases, with 14 bases between the two germline ends. The CDR3 length is 14 residues. The germline gives CDR1 DFQATT, CDR2 SNEGSKA (reference sequence).

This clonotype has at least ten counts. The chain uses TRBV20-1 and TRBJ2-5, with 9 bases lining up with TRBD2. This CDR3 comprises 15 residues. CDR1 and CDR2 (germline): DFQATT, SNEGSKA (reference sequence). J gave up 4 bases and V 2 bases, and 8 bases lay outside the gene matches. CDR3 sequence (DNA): TGCAGTGCTAGAAATCTAGCGGGAAGGAGAGAGACCCAGTACTTC. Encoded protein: CSARNLAGRRETQYF.

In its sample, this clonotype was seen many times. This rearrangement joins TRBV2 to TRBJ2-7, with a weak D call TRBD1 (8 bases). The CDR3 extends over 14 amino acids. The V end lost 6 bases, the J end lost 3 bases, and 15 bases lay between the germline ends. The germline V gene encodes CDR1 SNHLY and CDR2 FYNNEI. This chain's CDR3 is CASSAGGTGYEQYF. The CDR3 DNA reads TGTGCCAGCAGCGCCGGGGGGACAGGCTACGAGCAGTACTTC.

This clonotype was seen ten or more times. This chain's CDR3 is CASSSPQGVPGELFF. For the CDR3, the DNA is TGCGCCAGCAGCTCCCCACAGGGAGTGCCCGGGGAGCTGTTTTTT. The V and J genes are TRBV5-1 and TRBJ2-2; possible D gene TRBD1, 6 bases. With 3 bases removed from V and 6 bases from J, the gap between germline ends came to 15 bases. The CDR3 length is 15 residues. The germline CDR1 and CDR2 sequences are SGHRS and YFSETQ.